These 6 T cell receptor beta chains share one sample of origin, sequenced in a study of blood T cell repertoires in COVID-19. Assay used: immunoSEQ multiplex PCR; TCRdb lists only in-frame clones, some missing. The sample lists 120,000 to 150,000 clones, about 70% occurring once. The sample consisted of peripheral blood. The receptor source for this set is a man at least 80 years old with acute or convalescent COVID-19.

This sequence joins TRBV20-1 and TRBJ2-7, with a tentative D call TRBD1 (5 bases). The CDR3 is 11 residues long. Trimming cost V 7 bases and J 3 bases, with 10 bases left between them. Germline CDR1 is DFQATT and CDR2 is SNEGSKA (reference sequence). The CDR3 spells CSVGQGYEQYF. For the CDR3, the DNA is TGCAGTGTCGGTCAGGGCTACGAGCAGTACTTC.

The sample holds a few counts of this clone. The junction does not match germline at one end; this may be a read error. The V gene is TRBV4-3, the J gene TRBJ1-2; 7 bases fit TRBD1. This CDR3 region has 14 residues. Germline lookup yields CDR1 LGHNA and CDR2 YSLEER. In nucleotides, the CDR3 is TGCGCCAGCAGCCAAGGGACAGGTAACGATGGCTACACCTTC. Translated, it gives CASSQGTGNDGYTF.

In DNA form, the CDR3 reads TGTGCCACCAGACGGGGGGTCGGAGAGACCCAGTACTTC. As protein: CATRRGVGETQYF. The gene calls are TRBV15 and TRBJ2-5; 7 nucleotides agree with TRBD2. The CDR3 runs to 13 residues. With 6 bases clipped from V and 4 bases from J, the junction kept 5 bases outside the gene matches. Germline lookup yields CDR1 LNHNV and CDR2 YYDKDF (reference sequence).

This rearrangement joins TRBV7-6 to TRBJ2-1, with D maybe TRBD1 (5 bases). Germline V gives CDR1 SGHVS, CDR2 FNYEAQ. Between the trimmed V and J ends, which lost 4 bases and 2 bases, there was a span of 6 bases. The CDR3 length is 13 residues. The CDR3 DNA follows: TGTGCCAGCAGCTCGACAGCCTACAATGAGCAGTTCTTC. Protein sequence: CASSSTAYNEQFF.

The rearrangement uses TRBV28 and TRBJ2-3; D is perhaps TRBD1 (6 bases). Trimming took off 6 bases at V and 0 bases at J, with 13 bases between the two ends. Germline CDR1 is MDHEN and CDR2 is SYDVKM. This CDR3 region has 15 residues. CDR3 sequence (DNA): TGTGCCAGCAGCGGACAGTCGTTTAGCACAGATACGCAGTATTTT. Its protein product is CASSGQSFSTDTQYF. Using reference TRBV28 and TRBJ2-3 for the parts outside the CDR3, the full variable domain is DVKVTQSSRYLVKRTGEKVFLECVQDMDHENMFWYRQDPGLGLRLIYFSYDVKMKEKGDIPEGYSVSREKKERFSLILESASTNQTSMYLCASSGQSFSTDTQYFGPGTRLTVL.

The rearrangement uses TRBV28 and TRBJ2-7; the match to TRBD1 covers 10 bases. This CDR3 region has 16 residues. Per germline, CDR1 MDHEN and CDR2 SYDVKM. The ends lost 4 bases at V and 0 bases at J; junction bases unmatched: 6. The CDR3 reads CASSSSGQGISYEQYF. Here the CDR3 DNA reads TGTGCCAGCAGTTCCTCGGGACAGGGGATCTCCTACGAGCAGTACTTC.